The clone carrying this TCR beta chain was counted between two and nine times. The sample comes from a study of blood T cell repertoires in COVID-19. Study details: Samples representing acute and convalescent COVID-19 were sourced from the United States, Italy and Spain. T cells, B-cell-depleted T cells, or PBMCs supplied cDNA or gDNA.

Authors' analysis steps: Reference gene primers were amplified, and this amplification served to estimate nucleated cell counts. The data were produced by immunoSEQ multiplex PCR, yet TCRdb's version contains in-frame clones alone and is incomplete. From that table come the V and J calls and clone size; the DNA was used to work out D and trimming. The data show under 140,000 clones, 75% to 80% seen once. Sequenced input: peripheral blood. The clonotype was recovered from a woman older than 75 with active or convalescent COVID-19.

This CDR3 reads CASSEVQETQYF. The DNA of the CDR3 is TGCGCCAGCAGTGAGGTACAAGAGACCCAGTACTTC. V and J are TRBV10-2 and TRBJ2-5; D is unresolved. Germline V gene data show CDR1 as WSHSY and CDR2 as SAAADI. The CDR3 has 12 residues. V dropped 2 bases and J dropped 2 bases, with 3 bases sitting between them.